This TCR beta chain was profiled in a study of T cell responses to AZD1222 COVID-19 vaccine. Sequencing was performed with immunoSEQ multiplex PCR; in TCRdb, only in-frame clones are kept and a portion is missing. The data show tens of thousands of clones, 89% seen once. Germline loops: CDR1 MNHEY, CDR2 SVGAGI. V lost 0 bases and J 0 bases, leaving 8 bases between the germline ends. CDR3 length equals 16 residues. This specimen consisted of peripheral blood, obtained 28 days after the second AZD1222 dose. The TCR comes from an adult who received the AZD1222 COVID-19 vaccine. This rearrangement joins TRBV6-5 to TRBJ2-2, with D perhaps given as TRBD1 or TRBD2 (5 bases each). CDR3 sequence reads: CASSYSRGSNTGELFF. The CDR3 DNA reads as TGTGCCAGCAGTTACTCACGGGGCTCGAACACCGGGGAGCTGTTTTTT.